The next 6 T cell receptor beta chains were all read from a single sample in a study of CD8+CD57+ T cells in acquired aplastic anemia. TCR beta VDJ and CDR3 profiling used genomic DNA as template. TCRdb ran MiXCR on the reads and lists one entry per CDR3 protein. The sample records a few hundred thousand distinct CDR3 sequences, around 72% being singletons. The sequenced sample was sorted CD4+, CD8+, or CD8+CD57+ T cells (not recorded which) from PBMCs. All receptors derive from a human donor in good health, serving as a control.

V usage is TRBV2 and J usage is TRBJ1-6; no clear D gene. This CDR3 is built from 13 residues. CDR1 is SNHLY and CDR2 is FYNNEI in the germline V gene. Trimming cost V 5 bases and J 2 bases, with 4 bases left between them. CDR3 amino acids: CASSPTYNSPLHF. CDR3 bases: TGTGCCAGCAGTCCTACCTATAATTCACCCCTCCACTTT.

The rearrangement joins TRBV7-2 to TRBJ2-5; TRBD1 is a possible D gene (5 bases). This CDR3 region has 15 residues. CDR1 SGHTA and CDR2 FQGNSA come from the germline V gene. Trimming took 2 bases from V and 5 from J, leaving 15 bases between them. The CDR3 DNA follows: TGTGCCAGCAGCTTAAATGGACATTTCGGCGAGACCCAGTACTTC. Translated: CASSLNGHFGETQYF.

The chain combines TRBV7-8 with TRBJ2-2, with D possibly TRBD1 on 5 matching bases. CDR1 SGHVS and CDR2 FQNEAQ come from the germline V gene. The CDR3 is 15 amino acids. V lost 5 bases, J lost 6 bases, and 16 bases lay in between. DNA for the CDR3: TGTGCCAGCAGCAAGCAGGGTGGTATAGCCGGGGAGCTGTTTTTT. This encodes CASSKQGGIAGELFF.

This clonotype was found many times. Written as DNA, the CDR3 is TGTGCCAGCAGCGTAGGACAGAGGGGCTATGGCTACACCTTC. It yields the protein CASSVGQRGYGYTF. This chain connects TRBV9 to TRBJ1-2; D might be TRBD1 (5 bases). CDR3 length: 14 residues. The V gene lost 0 bases and the J gene lost 4 bases, with 10 bases spanning the gap. CDR1 and CDR2 (germline): SGDLS, YYNGEE.

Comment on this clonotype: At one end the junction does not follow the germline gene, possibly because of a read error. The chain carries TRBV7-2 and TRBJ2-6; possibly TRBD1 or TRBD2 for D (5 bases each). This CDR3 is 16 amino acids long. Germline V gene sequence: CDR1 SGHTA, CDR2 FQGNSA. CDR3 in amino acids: CASNTNEGSGANVLTF. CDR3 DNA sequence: TGTGCCAGCAACACCAACGAGGGCTCTGGGGCGAACGTCCTGACTTTC.

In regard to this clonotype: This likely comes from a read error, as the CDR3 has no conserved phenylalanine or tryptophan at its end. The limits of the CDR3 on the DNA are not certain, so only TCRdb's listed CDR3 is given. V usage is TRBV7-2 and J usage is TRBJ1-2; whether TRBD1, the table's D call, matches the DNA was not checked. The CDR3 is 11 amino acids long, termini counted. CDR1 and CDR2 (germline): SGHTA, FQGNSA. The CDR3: CAGGGKGGSTV.